The 27 T cell receptor beta chains presented below share a single source sample, sequenced in a study of cytomegalovirus exposure and HLA in healthy donors. Primers included in the PCR were 60 Vbeta and 13 Jbeta primers. The method was immunoSEQ multiplex PCR; TCRdb's version includes in-frame clones alone and lacks a portion of them. The sample has 150,000 to 200,000 clones, around 68% seen once. Sequencing used PBMCs. The receptors were gathered from a man over 45 in good health and CMV-seronegative.

The V and J genes are TRBV10-2 and TRBJ1-5; a possible D gene is TRBD1 (6 bases). The germline V gene encodes CDR1 WSHSY and CDR2 SAAADI. CDR3 size: 14 residues. V dropped 10 bases and J dropped 4 bases, with 17 bases sitting between them. In DNA form, the CDR3 reads TGCGCCACCTCCGGACAGAATTCTAATCAGCCCCAGCATTTT. Its translation: CATSGQNSNQPQHF.

The gene calls are TRBV19 and TRBJ2-3, with D tentatively TRBD2 (6 bases). Germline CDR1 is LNHDA and CDR2 is SQIVND (reference sequence). This CDR3 is 14 amino acids long. Trimming left V 4 bases short and J 2 bases short, with 10 bases between. CDR3 in DNA: TGTGCCAGTAGTAGCGGGGCAGACACAGATACGCAGTATTTT. Translated, it gives CASSSGADTDTQYF.

V is TRBV10-3 and J is TRBJ1-5, with D tentatively TRBD1 (5 bases). The germline CDR1 and CDR2 sequences are ENHRY and SYGVKD. The CDR3 contains 14 residues. V was pared by 8 bases and J by 0 bases, with 11 bases between. The CDR3: CAIGPGLSNQPQHF. CDR3 DNA: TGTGCCATCGGGCCAGGGCTTAGCAATCAGCCCCAGCATTTT.

This sequence joins TRBV5-1 and TRBJ1-1, with D maybe TRBD1 (5 bases). There are 18 residues in the CDR3. Per germline, CDR1 SGHRS and CDR2 YFSETQ. V gave up 4 bases and J gave up 0 bases, with 22 bases separating them. The CDR3 here is CASSRGLKDLSLNTEAFF. The CDR3 DNA reads TGCGCCAGCAGCAGGGGACTTAAGGACCTTTCATTGAACACTGAAGCTTTCTTT.

The gene calls are TRBV27 and TRBJ2-7, with 7 nucleotides matching TRBD2. CDR3 length equals 14 residues. Trimming removed 5 bases from V and 0 bases from J; junction bases left unmatched: 4. Germline lookup yields CDR1 MNHEY and CDR2 SMNVEV (reference sequence). The CDR3 region has the DNA TGTGCCAGCAGTCTCGCGGGAGCCTCCTACGAGCAGTACTTC. Its translation is CASSLAGASYEQYF.

This clone was seen a handful of times. The genes are TRBV6-1 and TRBJ1-1; 12 nucleotides line up with TRBD1. V shed 4 bases, J shed 7 bases, and the junction held 13 bases outside the gene matches. The V gene's germline CDR1 is MNHNS and CDR2 SASEGT. The CDR3 is made up of 17 amino acids. CDR3 DNA sequence: TGTGCCAGCAGTGCCTTTCTGGGACAGGGGGCTCACGGTGAAGCTTTCTTT. The encoded protein is CASSAFLGQGAHGEAFF.

This sequence joins TRBV13 and TRBJ1-6, with 11 bases matching TRBD1. V shed 3 bases and J 10 bases; nucleotides not matched to a gene: 2. The CDR3 is 14 amino acids. Germline CDR1 reads PRHDT; CDR2 reads FYEKMQ (reference sequence). The CDR3 coding sequence is TGTGCCAGCAGCTTGGGACAGGGGGGGTCACCCCTCCACTTT. This translates into CASSLGQGGSPLHF.

This chain uses TRBV9 with TRBJ2-1; 9 bases align to TRBD2. CDR3 length equals 14 residues. V was clipped by 0 bases and J by 10 bases; unmatched bases: 5. CDR1 SGDLS and CDR2 YYNGEE come from the germline V gene. The CDR3 DNA sequence: TGTGCCAGCAGCGTAGTTAGCGGGGGAAGCGAGCAGTTCTTC. This codes for CASSVVSGGSEQFF.

The chain recombines TRBV7-9 with TRBJ1-2, with D perhaps TRBD1 (6 bases). Trimming took 1 base from V and 1 from J, leaving 13 bases between them. The CDR3 extends over 16 amino acids. CDR1 is SEHNR, CDR2 FQNEAQ, per germline (reference sequence). This CDR3 reads CASSLGDTTFNYGYTF. The CDR3 DNA is TGTGCCAGCAGCTTAGGGGACACGACTTTTAACTATGGCTACACCTTC.

The chain joins TRBV2 to TRBJ2-7; TRBD1 might be the D (5 bases). Deletions cut 1 base from V and 4 bases from J, with 14 bases between. Germline CDR1 is SNHLY and CDR2 is FYNNEI. The CDR3 is 15 residues long. DNA of the CDR3: TGTGCCAGCAGTGAAGAGACAGCCACAGAATACGAGCAGTACTTC. This encodes CASSEETATEYEQYF.

This clone was detected a few times. This sequence joins TRBV27 and TRBJ2-7; D possibly corresponds to TRBD1 (6 bases). Germline CDR1 reads MNHEY; CDR2 reads SMNVEV (reference sequence). V was pared by 5 bases and J by 3 bases, with 17 bases between. The CDR3 has 15 amino acids. For the CDR3, the DNA is TGTGCCAGCAGTCTGAGTGGGGGCTTAGGCTACGAGCAGTACTTC. This sequence encodes CASSLSGGLGYEQYF.

The chain recombines TRBV4-1 with TRBJ1-2; tentative D call: TRBD1 (6 bases). This CDR3 is built from 13 residues. The germline V gene has CDR1 MGHRA and CDR2 YSYEKL. Trimming removed 6 bases from V and 4 bases from J, with 12 bases in between. The chain's CDR3 is CASSFRDTYGYTF. The CDR3, as DNA: TGCGCCAGCAGTTTCCGGGACACCTATGGCTACACCTTC.

This clone was picked up a small number of times. The CDR3, as DNA: TGTGCCAGCAGCTTAGGGGGACAGCGTCTCGGCGAGCAGTACTTC. Translating it yields CASSLGGQRLGEQYF. The V call is TRBV11-2, the J call TRBJ2-7; 7 bases map to TRBD1. The CDR3 has 15 amino acids. The germline V gene encodes CDR1 SGHAT and CDR2 FQNNGV. Losses at the gene ends were 1 base for V and 6 bases for J; bases not matched to a gene: 9.

The V gene is TRBV5-6, the J gene TRBJ2-5; D unclear. V was trimmed by 0 bases and J by 1 base, leaving 10 bases between them. Germline assignment: CDR1 SGHDT and CDR2 YYEEEE. This CDR3 has 15 residues. CDR3 in amino acids: CASSLELASQETQYF. CDR3 nucleotide sequence: TGTGCCAGCAGCTTGGAGCTGGCTAGCCAAGAGACCCAGTACTTC.

The rearrangement uses TRBV6-1 and TRBJ2-5, with 12 bases identical to TRBD2. V was clipped by 3 bases and J by 2 bases; unmatched bases: 7. The germline gives CDR1 MNHNS, CDR2 SASEGT. The CDR3 is 17 amino acids. CDR3 amino acids: CASSEGILAGGQETQYF. The CDR3 bases are TGTGCCAGCAGTGAGGGTATACTAGCGGGGGGACAAGAGACCCAGTACTTC.

This chain connects TRBV20-1 to TRBJ2-7; TRBD1 matches at 7 bases. Per the germline V gene, CDR1 is DFQATT and CDR2 is SNEGSKA (reference sequence). The CDR3 length is 11 residues. The ends lost 6 bases at V and 5 bases at J; junction bases unmatched: 4. CDR3 sequence: CSAGGADEQYF. In nucleotides, the CDR3 is TGCAGTGCAGGGGGCGCGGACGAGCAGTACTTC.

J is TRBJ1-2 and V is TRBV10-2; 9 bases are a match to TRBD1. The length of the CDR3 is 16 residues. The germline V gene has CDR1 WSHSY and CDR2 SAAADI. Trimming at V came to 4 bases and at J to 3 bases, leaving 9 bases not matched to a gene. The CDR3, as DNA: TGCGCCAGCAGTGGGGGACAGGGACATTGGGACTATGGCTACACCTTC. Residues: CASSGGQGHWDYGYTF.

This sequence joins TRBV15 and TRBJ2-5, with 8 bases aligning to TRBD2. Germline V CDR1 and CDR2: LNHNV, YYDKDF (reference sequence). Trimming at V came to 4 bases and at J to 5 bases, leaving 9 bases not matched to a gene. The CDR3 runs 15 residues. The CDR3 loop is CATSISKGLVETQYF. The CDR3 DNA is TGTGCCACCAGCATAAGTAAGGGACTAGTGGAGACCCAGTACTTC.

This chain uses TRBV4-2 with TRBJ2-3, with 11 bases that match TRBD2. CDR1 and CDR2 from the germline V gene are LGHNA and YNFKEQ. This CDR3 contains 19 residues. V shed 0 bases, J shed 2 bases, and the junction held 10 bases outside the gene matches. CDR3 bases: TGTGCCAGCAGCCAAGAACTCTATGGACTAGCGGGTGCCACAGATACGCAGTATTTT. It yields the protein CASSQELYGLAGATDTQYF.

The rearrangement uses TRBV6-1 and TRBJ1-6, with 7 bases matching TRBD1. V was clipped by 8 bases and J by 8 bases; unmatched bases: 12. CDR1 is MNHNS, CDR2 SASEGT, per germline. The length of the CDR3 is 15 residues. CDR3 in DNA: TGTGCCAGCCGACAGGTCCGGGACAGAGATTCACCCCTCCACTTT. It encodes CASRQVRDRDSPLHF.

This clone was counted a few times. The V and J genes are TRBV5-1 and TRBJ2-1, with D possibly being TRBD1 (7 bases). V was cut by 1 base and J by 4 bases, with 12 bases left in between. The CDR3 has 15 amino acids. Germline assignment: CDR1 SGHRS and CDR2 YFSETQ. CDR3 DNA: TGCGCCAGCAGCTTGAGGAGGGGGCAGTACAATGAGCAGTTCTTC. Protein product: CASSLRRGQYNEQFF.

The chain joins TRBV5-1 to TRBJ1-4; 10 bases align to TRBD1. Germline trimming cut 5 bases from V and 0 bases from J; bases unmatched to any gene: 4. CDR1 and CDR2 (germline): SGHRS, YFSETQ. The CDR3 is made up of 16 amino acids. Here the CDR3 DNA reads TGCGCCAGCAGTTCGACAGGGGGCACAACTAATGAAAAACTGTTTTTT. The encoded protein is CASSSTGGTTNEKLFF.

This chain uses TRBV5-6 with TRBJ1-6; 7 nucleotides align to TRBD1. The germline gives CDR1 SGHDT, CDR2 YYEEEE. Unmatched junction bases numbered 10, after V lost 1 base and J lost 3 bases. CDR3 length: 18 residues. The CDR3 reads CASSLRVTGTVYNSPLHF. CDR3 nucleotides: TGTGCCAGCAGCTTGAGGGTGACAGGGACAGTCTATAATTCACCCCTCCACTTT. Full variable domain (missing parts from reference TRBV5-6 and TRBJ1-6): DAGVTQSPTHLIKTRGQQVTLRCSPKSGHDTVSWYQQALGQGPQFIFQYYEEEERQRGNFPDRFSGHQFPNYSSELNVNALLLGDSALYLCASSLRVTGTVYNSPLHFGNGTRLTVT.

V usage is TRBV29-1 and J usage is TRBJ1-2, with a tentative D call TRBD1 (5 bases). This CDR3 comprises 15 residues. Germline assignment: CDR1 SQVTM and CDR2 ANQGSEA. The V end was cut by 0 bases, the J end by 4 bases, with 15 bases between. Here the CDR3 reads CSVEELKGRTYGYTF. The CDR3 region has the DNA TGCAGCGTTGAAGAATTGAAGGGGAGGACCTATGGCTACACCTTC.

This chain links TRBV7-9 with TRBJ2-1; possible D gene TRBD2, 7 bases. Trimming cost V 0 bases and J 0 bases, with 12 bases left between them. The germline V gene encodes CDR1 SEHNR and CDR2 FQNEAQ (reference sequence). CDR3 size: 17 residues. The CDR3 is CASSLARGGNSYNEQFF. Here the CDR3 DNA reads TGTGCCAGCAGCTTAGCCAGGGGAGGGAACTCCTACAATGAGCAGTTCTTC.

The chain carries TRBV7-7 and TRBJ1-4; 9 bases agree with TRBD1. CDR1 and CDR2 from the germline V gene are SSHAT and FNYEAQ (reference sequence). The length of the CDR3 is 15 residues. The junction had 5 bases not matched to a gene; V was cut back by 5 bases and J by 4 bases. The CDR3 sequence is CASSQGQGFNEKLFF. In DNA, the CDR3 is TGTGCCAGCAGCCAGGGACAGGGTTTTAATGAAAAACTGTTTTTT.

The chain couples TRBV27 to TRBJ1-1; D is uncertain. CDR1 is MNHEY and CDR2 is SMNVEV in the germline V gene (reference sequence). V lost 2 bases and J lost 7, with 14 bases in between. This CDR3 comprises 14 residues. The DNA of the CDR3 is TGTGCCAGCAGTTTACGGACTAAGCGGGGTGAAGCTTTCTTT. It encodes CASSLRTKRGEAFF.